The clone carrying this T cell receptor (beta chain) was counted ten times or more. The sample originates from a study of breast tumors, draining lymph nodes, adjacent tissues. Via MiXCR, TCRdb re-called the multiplex PCR reads, giving one row per CDR3 protein. The sample contains about 230,000 distinct CDR3 sequences, less than 40% of which appear only once. V gave up 10 bases and J gave up 0 bases; unmatched junction bases: 18. Germline V lookup: CDR1 WNHNN, CDR2 SYGVQD (reference sequence). This CDR3 spans 20 amino acids. Samples came from axillary lymph nodes draining the breast cancer. Source material: axillary lymph node tissue. The J gene is TRBJ2-6, the V gene TRBV10-1, with TRBD2 matching over 10 bases. The receptor comes from a female donor with breast cancer. Some clones in this sample may be carry-over from other donors' samples. This CDR3 reads CATHLRLAGHYPSGANVLTF. The CDR3 DNA reads TGCGCCACCCACCTTCGACTAGCGGGTCATTACCCCTCTGGGGCCAACGTCCTGACTTTC.